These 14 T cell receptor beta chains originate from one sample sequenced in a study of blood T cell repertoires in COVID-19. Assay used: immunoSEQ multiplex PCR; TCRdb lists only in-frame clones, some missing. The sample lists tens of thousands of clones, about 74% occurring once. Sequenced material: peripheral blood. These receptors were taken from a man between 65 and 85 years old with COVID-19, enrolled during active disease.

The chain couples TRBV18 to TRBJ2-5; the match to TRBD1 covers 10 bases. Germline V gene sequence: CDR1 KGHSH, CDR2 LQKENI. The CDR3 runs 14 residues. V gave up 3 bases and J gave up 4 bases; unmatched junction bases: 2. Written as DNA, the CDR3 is TGTGCCAGCTCACCGGGACAGGGGCGAGAGACCCAGTACTTC. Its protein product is CASSPGQGRETQYF.

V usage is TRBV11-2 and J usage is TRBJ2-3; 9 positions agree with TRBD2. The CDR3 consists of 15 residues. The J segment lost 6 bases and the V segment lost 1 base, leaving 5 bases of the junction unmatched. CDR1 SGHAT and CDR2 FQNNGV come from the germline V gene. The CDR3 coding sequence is TGTGCCAGCAGCTTAGCTCCTAGCGGGAAGGATACGCAGTATTTT. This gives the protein CASSLAPSGKDTQYF.

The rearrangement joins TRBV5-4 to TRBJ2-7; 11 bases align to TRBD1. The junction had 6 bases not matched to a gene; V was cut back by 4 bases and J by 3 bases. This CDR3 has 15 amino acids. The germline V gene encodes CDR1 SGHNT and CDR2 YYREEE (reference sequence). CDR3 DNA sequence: TGTGCCAGCAGCGCTCCGGGACAGGGGGACTACGAGCAGTACTTC. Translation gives CASSAPGQGDYEQYF.

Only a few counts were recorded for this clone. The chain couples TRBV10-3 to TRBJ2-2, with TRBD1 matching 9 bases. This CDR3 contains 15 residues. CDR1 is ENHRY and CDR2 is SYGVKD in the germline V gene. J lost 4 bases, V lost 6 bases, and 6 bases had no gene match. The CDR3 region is CAIRGTGRGTGELFF. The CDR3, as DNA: TGTGCCATCAGGGGGACAGGGCGCGGCACCGGGGAGCTGTTTTTT.

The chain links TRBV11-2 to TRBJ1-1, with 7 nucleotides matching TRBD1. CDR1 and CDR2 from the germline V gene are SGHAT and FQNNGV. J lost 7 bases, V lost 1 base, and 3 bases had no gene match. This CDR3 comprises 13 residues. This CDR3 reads CASSLGTGYEAFF. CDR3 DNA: TGTGCCAGCAGCTTAGGGACAGGTTATGAAGCTTTCTTT.

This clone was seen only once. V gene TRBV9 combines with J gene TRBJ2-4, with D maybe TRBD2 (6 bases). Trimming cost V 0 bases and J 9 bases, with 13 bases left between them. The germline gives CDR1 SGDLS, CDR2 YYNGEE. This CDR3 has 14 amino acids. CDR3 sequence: CASSVVGEVGIQYF. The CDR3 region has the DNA TGTGCCAGCAGCGTAGTGGGGGAGGTAGGCATTCAGTACTTC. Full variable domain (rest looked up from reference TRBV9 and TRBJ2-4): DSGVTQTPKHLITATGQRVTLRCSPRSGDLSVYWYQQSLDQGLQFLIQYYNGEERAKGNILERFSAQQFPDLHSELNLSSLELGDSALYFCASSVVGEVGIQYFGAGTRLSVL.

CDR3 nucleotide sequence: TGTGCCAGCAGCTTGGCCGACGGGTATAATGAAAAACTGTTTTTT. Protein product: CASSLADGYNEKLFF. The chain joins TRBV5-4 to TRBJ1-4; no definite D call. The CDR3 has 15 amino acids. The V and J ends lost 0 bases and 4 bases respectively, with 10 bases between them. CDR1 and CDR2 (germline): SGHNT, YYREEE (reference sequence).

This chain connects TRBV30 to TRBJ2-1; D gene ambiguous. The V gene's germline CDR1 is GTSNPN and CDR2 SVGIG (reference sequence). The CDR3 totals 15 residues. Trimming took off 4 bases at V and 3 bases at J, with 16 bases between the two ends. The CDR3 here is CAWTTSSVLYNEQFF. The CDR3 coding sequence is TGTGCCTGGACTACGTCAAGCGTTCTCTACAATGAGCAGTTCTTC. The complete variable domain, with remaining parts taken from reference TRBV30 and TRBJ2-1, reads SQTIHQWPATLVQPVGSPLSLECTVEGTSNPNLYWYRQAAGRGLQLLFYSVGIGQISSEVPQNLSASRPQDRQFILSSKKLLLSDSGFYLCAWTTSSVLYNEQFFGPGTRLTVL.

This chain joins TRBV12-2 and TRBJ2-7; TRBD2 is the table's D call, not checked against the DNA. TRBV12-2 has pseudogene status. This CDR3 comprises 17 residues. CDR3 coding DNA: TGTGCAAGTCGCTTACCTTTCTCCGGGGACTACTCCTACGAGCAGTACTTC. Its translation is CASRLPFSGDYSYEQYF.

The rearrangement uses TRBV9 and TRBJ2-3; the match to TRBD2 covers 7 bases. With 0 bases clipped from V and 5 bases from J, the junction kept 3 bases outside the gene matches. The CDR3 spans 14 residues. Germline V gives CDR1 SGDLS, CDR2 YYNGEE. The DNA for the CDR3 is TGTGCCAGCAGCGTAGACCCTAGCGGAGATACGCAGTATTTT. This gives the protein CASSVDPSGDTQYF.

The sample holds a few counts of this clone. CDR3 loop: CASSREGTSVYEQYF. CDR3 nucleotides: TGTGCCAGCAGCCGCGAAGGGACTAGCGTCTACGAGCAGTACTTC. V and J are TRBV7-8 and TRBJ2-7; TRBD2 agrees at 10 bases. After removal of 5 bases from V and 3 bases from J, the junction contained 7 bases not matched to a gene. Germline loops: CDR1 SGHVS, CDR2 FQNEAQ. The CDR3 is 15 residues long.

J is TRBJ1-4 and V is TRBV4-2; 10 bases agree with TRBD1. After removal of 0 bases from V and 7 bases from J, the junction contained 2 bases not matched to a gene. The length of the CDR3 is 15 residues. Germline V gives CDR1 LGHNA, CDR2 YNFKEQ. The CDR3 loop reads CASSQDRTGGEKLFF. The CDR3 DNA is TGTGCCAGCAGCCAAGACAGGACAGGGGGTGAAAAACTGTTTTTT.

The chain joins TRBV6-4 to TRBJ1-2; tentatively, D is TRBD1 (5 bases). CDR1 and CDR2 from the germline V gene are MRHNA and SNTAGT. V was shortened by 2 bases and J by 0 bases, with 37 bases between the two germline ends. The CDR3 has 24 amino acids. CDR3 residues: CASSDISLTNPAGEDRMSNYGYTF. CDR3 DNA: TGTGCCAGCAGTGACATTTCGTTGACGAATCCGGCGGGGGAAGACCGTATGTCTAACTATGGCTACACCTTC.

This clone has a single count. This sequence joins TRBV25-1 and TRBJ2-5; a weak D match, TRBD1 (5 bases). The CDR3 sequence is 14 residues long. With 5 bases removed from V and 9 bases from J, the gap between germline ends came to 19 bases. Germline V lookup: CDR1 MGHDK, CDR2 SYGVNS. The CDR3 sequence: CASSPILFRQPQYF. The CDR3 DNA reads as TGTGCCAGCAGTCCCATTTTGTTCCGACAGCCCCAGTACTTC. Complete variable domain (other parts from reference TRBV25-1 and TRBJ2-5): EADIYQTPRYLVIGTGKKITLECSQTMGHDKMYWYQQDPGMELHLIHYSYGVNSTEKGDLSSESTVSRIRTEHFPLTLESARPSHTSQYLCASSPILFRQPQYFGPGTRLLVL.